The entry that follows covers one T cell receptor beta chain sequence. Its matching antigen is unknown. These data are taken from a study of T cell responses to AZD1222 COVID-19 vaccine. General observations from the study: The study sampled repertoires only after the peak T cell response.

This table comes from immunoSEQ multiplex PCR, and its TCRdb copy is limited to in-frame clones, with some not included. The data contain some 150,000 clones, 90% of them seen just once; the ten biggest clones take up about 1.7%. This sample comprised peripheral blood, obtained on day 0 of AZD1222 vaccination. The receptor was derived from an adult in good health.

The chain's CDR3 is CASSGGGHMNTEAFF. The CDR3 nucleotides read TGTGCCAGCAGTGGTGGTGGACACATGAACACTGAAGCTTTCTTT. V and J are TRBV25-1 and TRBJ1-1; TRBD1 is a possible D gene (5 bases). V was clipped by 4 bases and J by 0 bases, with 12 bases between them. Germline V gives CDR1 MGHDK, CDR2 SYGVNS. The length of the CDR3 is 15 residues. Looking up the rest from reference TRBV25-1 and TRBJ1-1 gives the full variable domain: EADIYQTPRYLVIGTGKKITLECSQTMGHDKMYWYQQDPGMELHLIHYSYGVNSTEKGDLSSESTVSRIRTEHFPLTLESARPSHTSQYLCASSGGGHMNTEAFFGQGTRLTVV.